Following are 8 T cell receptor beta chains from one sample sequenced in a study of CD8 T cells in ankylosing spondylitis. TCRdb analysed the 5' RACE reads with MiXCR anew, one entry per CDR3 protein. Among 150,000 to 200,000 distinct CDR3 sequences listed, 25% to 35% were seen once. The specimen sequenced was synovial fluid, either unsorted or a sorted T cell fraction (not recorded which). The receptors come from a male donor with ankylosing spondylitis.

In this sample, this clonotype turned up many times. The genes are TRBV3-1 and TRBJ1-1, with D uncertain. CDR3 length: 14 residues. CDR1 is LGHDT and CDR2 is YNNKEL in the germline V gene (reference sequence). Trimming shortened V by 2 bases and J by 4 bases, and 11 bases separated the two germline ends. The CDR3 DNA sequence: TGTGCCAGCAGCCAAAATTCCGCGGGCACTGAAGCTTTCTTT. Translating it yields CASSQNSAGTEAFF.

V usage is TRBV7-2 and J usage is TRBJ1-1, with D possibly matching TRBD1 (5 bases). The CDR3 spans 14 residues. CDR1 and CDR2 from the germline V gene are SGHTA and FQGNSA. The V end was cut by 8 bases, the J end by 6 bases, with 19 bases between. CDR3 DNA sequence: TGTGCCAGCGGCCATCCCCAGGGTGCCTCTGAAGCTTTCTTT. Protein: CASGHPQGASEAFF. Full variable domain (rest looked up from reference TRBV7-2 and TRBJ1-1): GAGVSQSPSNKVTEKGKDVELRCDPISGHTALYWYRQSLGQGLEFLIYFQGNSAPDKSGLPSDRFSAERTGGSVSTLTIQRTQQEDSAVYLCASGHPQGASEAFFGQGTRLTVV.

Worth noting for this clonotype: One base away lies a much larger clone, so this may be a sequencing read error. This chain joins TRBV28 and TRBJ1-5; D gene ambiguous. CDR1 and CDR2 from the germline V gene are MDHEN and SYDVKM. This CDR3 has 12 amino acids. Deletions cut 2 bases from V and 5 bases from J, with 4 bases between. In nucleotides, the CDR3 is TGTGCCAGCAGTTTAGCCCATCAGCCCCAGCATTTT. Amino acid sequence: CASSLAHQPQHF.

V usage is TRBV20-1 and J usage is TRBJ1-4; a possible D gene is TRBD1 (6 bases). The V end lost 5 bases, the J end lost 4 bases, and 14 bases lay between the germline ends. This CDR3 contains 14 residues. From germline, CDR1 is DFQATT and CDR2 SNEGSKA (reference sequence). The CDR3 DNA reads TGCAGTGCTGCCCCGGGGGCAGATAATGAAAAACTGTTTTTT. Protein product: CSAAPGADNEKLFF.

The CDR3 DNA sequence: TGTGCCAGCAGTTTTTACCAGGGGGTGTTCTTC. This translates into CASSFYQGVFF. The chain carries TRBV12-3 or TRBV12-4 and TRBJ2-1, with 7 bases that match TRBD1. The V and J ends lost 3 bases and 15 bases, in that order; junction bases with no gene match: 5. This CDR3 comprises 11 residues.

The gene calls are TRBV6-1 and TRBJ2-5, with D possibly matching TRBD1 (7 bases). CDR1 and CDR2 from the germline V gene are MNHNS and SASEGT. The CDR3 spans 16 residues. Trimming shortened V by 5 bases and J by 5 bases, and 21 bases separated the two germline ends. The CDR3 DNA sequence: TGTGCCAGCAGTCCCAGGGGGACTGATCGCGGGGAGACCCAGTACTTC. Residues: CASSPRGTDRGETQYF.

The chain recombines TRBV3-1 with TRBJ1-2, with a weak D call TRBD1 (5 bases). This CDR3 is 13 amino acids long. Per germline, CDR1 LGHDT and CDR2 YNNKEL (reference sequence). The germline V and J ends were trimmed by 5 bases and 4 bases, with 11 bases remaining between them. CDR3 coding DNA: TGTGCCAGCAGCTCTGGGACGGTCTATGGCTACACCTTC. Translated: CASSSGTVYGYTF.

This clonotype was counted a few times. The V call is TRBV3-1, the J call TRBJ2-7, with 7 positions matching TRBD1. Trimming removed 10 bases from V and 6 bases from J; junction bases left unmatched: 9. CDR1 and CDR2 (germline): LGHDT, YNNKEL (reference sequence). This CDR3 is built from 12 residues. The CDR3 coding sequence is TGTGCCACCGAGGGGGCGAGAGGCGAGCAGTACTTC. It codes for CATEGARGEQYF.